This passage covers 25 T cell receptor beta chains from one sample sequenced in a study of OX40 agonist ivuxolimab in advanced cancers. Method: immunoSEQ multiplex PCR; TCRdb's copy keeps in-frame clones and lacks some. The sample carries under 150,000 clones, roughly nine tenths recorded once. The material sequenced was CD4+ or CD8+ T cells sorted from blood, taken in a trial of the OX40 agonist ivuxolimab. These receptors were collected from an adult with an advanced solid tumor such as melanoma, head and neck, liver or kidney cancer.

The rearrangement joins TRBV30 to TRBJ2-1, with D possibly being TRBD2 (7 bases). Germline-derived CDR1 and CDR2 are GTSNPN and SVGIG (reference sequence). The CDR3 is 14 residues long. V dropped 2 bases and J dropped 8 bases, with 16 bases sitting between them. The CDR3 loop reads CAWSPGGQSHEQFF. CDR3 in DNA: TGTGCCTGGAGTCCCGGGGGGCAGTCCCATGAGCAGTTCTTC.

This clone was detected once. J is TRBJ2-5 and V is TRBV4-1; D may be TRBD2 (6 bases). Per the germline V gene, CDR1 is MGHRA and CDR2 is YSYEKL. The CDR3 loop spans 13 amino acids. V was cut by 0 bases and J by 5 bases, with 7 bases left in between. CDR3 sequence (DNA): TGCGCCAGCAGCCAAGAACGGGGGGAGACCCAGTACTTC. Amino acid sequence: CASSQERGETQYF.

The chain links TRBV11-2 to TRBJ2-7; D is perhaps TRBD2 (5 bases). Trimming took off 5 bases at V and 3 bases at J, with 11 bases between the two ends. In germline, CDR1 is SGHAT, CDR2 FQNNGV. This CDR3 contains 13 residues. CDR3 amino acids: CASSPLRDYEQYF. The CDR3 bases are TGTGCCAGCAGCCCCCTTCGGGACTACGAGCAGTACTTC.

V gene TRBV7-9 combines with J gene TRBJ1-4; tentative D call: TRBD1 (5 bases). Germline CDR1 is SEHNR and CDR2 is FQNEAQ (reference sequence). The length of the CDR3 is 15 residues. The germline V and J ends were trimmed by 2 bases and 4 bases, with 11 bases remaining between them. CDR3 protein: CASSLMTDSNEKLFF. DNA of the CDR3: TGTGCCAGCAGCTTAATGACAGATAGTAATGAAAAACTGTTTTTT.

The chain carries TRBV28 and TRBJ1-5; weak D call: TRBD1 (5 bases). Germline values: CDR1 MDHEN, CDR2 SYDVKM. V was clipped by 8 bases and J by 2 bases, with 13 bases between them. CDR3 length: 14 amino acids. Here the CDR3 DNA reads TGTGCCAGCTTCACCGGGGGGGGCAATCAGCCCCAGCATTTT. Residues: CASFTGGGNQPQHF.

The rearrangement joins TRBV11-2 to TRBJ1-1; D is ambiguous. The CDR3 is 12 residues long. Trimming stripped 5 bases from V and 4 bases from J, with 8 bases between. Looked up from germline, CDR1 is SGHAT and CDR2 is FQNNGV. The CDR3 coding sequence is TGTGCCAGCAGCCCCCGGGGCACTGAAGCTTTCTTT. Its protein product is CASSPRGTEAFF.

The chain recombines TRBV25-1 with TRBJ2-3; 10 nucleotides align to TRBD2. Germline CDR1 reads MGHDK; CDR2 reads SYGVNS. The J segment lost 5 bases and the V segment lost 0 bases, leaving 8 bases of the junction unmatched. The CDR3 runs 17 residues. CDR3 DNA: TGTGCCAGCAGTGAATATAGAGCGGGAGGGTCGTTAGATACGCAGTATTTT. This codes for CASSEYRAGGSLDTQYF.

This clone has just one count. The chain employs TRBV28 and TRBJ2-7; 7 bases align to TRBD1. The trim removed 7 bases at V and 4 bases at J, leaving 4 bases unmatched. The CDR3 is 12 amino acids. The germline gives CDR1 MDHEN, CDR2 SYDVKM. CDR3 amino acids: CASTYRGYEQYF. The CDR3 nucleotides read TGTGCCAGCACGTACAGGGGATACGAGCAGTACTTC. The whole variable domain, filled in from reference TRBV28 and TRBJ2-7, reads DVKVTQSSRYLVKRTGEKVFLECVQDMDHENMFWYRQDPGLGLRLIYFSYDVKMKEKGDIPEGYSVSREKKERFSLILESASTNQTSMYLCASTYRGYEQYFGPGTRLTVT.

This clone was observed a single time. The rearrangement joins TRBV6-6 to TRBJ2-7; a possible D gene is TRBD1 (5 bases). The CDR3 extends over 13 amino acids. V gave up 7 bases and J gave up 2 bases, with 12 bases separating them. Germline V lookup: CDR1 MNHNY, CDR2 SVGAGI (reference sequence). CDR3 nucleotide sequence: TGTGCCAGCACCGACAGCAATGCCTACGAGCAGTACTTC. This encodes CASTDSNAYEQYF.

The genes are TRBV27 and TRBJ1-5, with D unresolved. The CDR3 sequence is 10 residues long. Germline V lookup: CDR1 MNHEY, CDR2 SMNVEV (reference sequence). Trimming took off 7 bases at V and 11 bases at J, with 9 bases between the two ends. CDR3 protein: CASTHQTQHF. The DNA of the CDR3 is TGTGCCAGCACCCATCAAACCCAGCATTTT.

The chain employs TRBV19 and TRBJ1-5, with D tentatively TRBD1 (5 bases). V was shortened by 6 bases and J by 1 base, with 19 bases between the two germline ends. The CDR3 spans 17 residues. CDR1 and CDR2 (germline): LNHDA, SQIVND (reference sequence). The CDR3 bases are TGTGCCAGTAGCCAATCTTTCAGGGTACGAAGCAATCAGCCCCAGCATTTT. Translation gives CASSQSFRVRSNQPQHF.

The genes are TRBV19 and TRBJ1-2, with D unresolved. The CDR3 length is 15 residues. Germline CDR1 LNHDA, CDR2 SQIVND (reference sequence). V lost 2 bases to trimming and J lost 5 bases, with 15 bases between them. This chain's CDR3 is CASSIISSGEYGYTF. The CDR3 DNA reads TGTGCCAGTAGTATAATCTCGTCCGGGGAATATGGCTACACCTTC.

The gene calls are TRBV11-1 and TRBJ1-1; TRBD1 is a possible D gene (6 bases). Germline values: CDR1 SGHAT, CDR2 FQDESV (reference sequence). The ends were cut back, 7 bases at V and 0 bases at J, with 18 bases in the middle. The CDR3 spans 16 residues. The CDR3 nucleotides read TGTGCCAGCACCCGACAGGCCTCGACCGTGAACACTGAAGCTTTCTTT. Protein product: CASTRQASTVNTEAFF.

Only one count was recorded for this clone. The chain is built from TRBV28 and TRBJ1-1; no definite D call. The CDR3 covers 13 residues. CDR1 and CDR2 from the germline V gene are MDHEN and SYDVKM. Trimming left V 3 bases short and J 1 base short, with 6 bases between. CDR3 loop: CASSFQRNTEAFF. As DNA, the CDR3 is TGTGCCAGCAGTTTCCAGAGGAACACTGAAGCTTTCTTT.

V and J are TRBV9 and TRBJ1-1; D may be TRBD1 (5 bases). V was trimmed by 4 bases and J by 1 base, leaving 11 bases between them. The CDR3 is made up of 14 amino acids. Germline-derived CDR1 and CDR2 are SGDLS and YYNGEE. The chain's CDR3 is CASSSGDWNTEAFF. CDR3 sequence (DNA): TGTGCCAGCAGCAGCGGGGACTGGAACACTGAAGCTTTCTTT. The complete variable domain, with remaining parts taken from reference TRBV9 and TRBJ1-1, reads DSGVTQTPKHLITATGQRVTLRCSPRSGDLSVYWYQQSLDQGLQFLIQYYNGEERAKGNILERFSAQQFPDLHSELNLSSLELGDSALYFCASSSGDWNTEAFFGQGTRLTVV.

This chain joins TRBV6-1 and TRBJ1-5; weak D call: TRBD1 (5 bases). This CDR3 region has 15 residues. V was shortened by 7 bases and J by 2 bases, with 15 bases between the two germline ends. Germline loops: CDR1 MNHNS, CDR2 SASEGT. The CDR3 sequence is CASTAGAGGNQPQHF. The DNA of the CDR3 is TGTGCCAGCACAGCGGGCGCGGGGGGCAATCAGCCCCAGCATTTT.

The chain links TRBV2 to TRBJ1-5; 8 bases are shared with TRBD1. The CDR3 covers 16 residues. Germline V lookup: CDR1 SNHLY, CDR2 FYNNEI. The trim removed 6 bases at V and 5 bases at J, leaving 12 bases unmatched. CDR3 residues: CASRRGRGRWDQPQHF. In DNA, the CDR3 is TGTGCCAGCAGGAGGGGCAGGGGGCGGTGGGATCAGCCCCAGCATTTT.

CDR3 sequence (DNA): TGCGCCAGCAGCTTGGGTCTAGCGGGAGGGCCCTCGGAGACCCAGTACTTC. Protein product: CASSLGLAGGPSETQYF. J is TRBJ2-5 and V is TRBV5-1; 12 bases line up with TRBD2. The CDR3 covers 17 residues. Germline trimming cut 0 bases from V and 5 bases from J; bases unmatched to any gene: 8. Germline-derived CDR1 and CDR2 are SGHRS and YFSETQ.

The chain carries TRBV6-1 and TRBJ2-7; D possibly matches TRBD1 or TRBD2 (5 bases each). The CDR3 spans 14 residues. Trimming removed 3 bases at V and 4 bases at J, with 13 bases between. Germline V gives CDR1 MNHNS, CDR2 SASEGT. The CDR3 nucleotides read TGTGCCAGCAGTGAGCCGGGACGGCTATACGAGCAGTACTTC. Translation: CASSEPGRLYEQYF.

The chain has TRBV19 and TRBJ1-1; 8 nucleotides agree with TRBD1. Germline-derived CDR1 and CDR2 are LNHDA and SQIVND (reference sequence). The CDR3 spans 17 residues. V lost 3 bases, J lost 2 bases, and 11 bases stayed unmatched. The CDR3 bases are TGTGCCAGTAGTATGATAATGCAGGGGGCACGAAACACTGAAGCTTTCTTT. Translating it yields CASSMIMQGARNTEAFF.

The chain uses TRBV7-2 and TRBJ1-5, with D maybe TRBD1 (6 bases). Per germline, CDR1 SGHTA and CDR2 FQGNSA. The V gene lost 3 bases and the J gene lost 2 bases, with 11 bases spanning the gap. This CDR3 region has 15 residues. This chain's CDR3 is CASSFGGPGNQPQHF. CDR3 DNA sequence: TGTGCCAGCAGCTTTGGGGGGCCAGGCAATCAGCCCCAGCATTTT.

The chain couples TRBV6-5 to TRBJ2-6, with D unclear. This CDR3 is built from 14 residues. Between the trimmed V and J ends, which lost 5 bases and 0 bases, there was a span of 5 bases. CDR1 and CDR2 (germline): MNHEY, SVGAGI. The CDR3 coding sequence is TGTGCCAGCAGTGGCTACTCTGGGGCCAACGTCCTGACTTTC. Translated: CASSGYSGANVLTF.

The chain links TRBV18 to TRBJ1-5; D unresolved. From germline, CDR1 is KGHSH and CDR2 LQKENI. CDR3 length: 15 residues. V was trimmed by 3 bases and J by 1 base, leaving 10 bases between them. The CDR3 region is CASSPGDGSNQPQHF. CDR3 coding DNA: TGTGCCAGCTCACCCGGGGATGGAAGCAATCAGCCCCAGCATTTT. The variable domain in full, completed from reference TRBV18 and TRBJ1-5, reads NAGVMQNPRHLVRRRGQEARLRCSPMKGHSHVYWYRQLPEEGLKFMVYLQKENIIDESGMPKERFSAEFPKEGPSILRIQQVVRGDSAAYFCASSPGDGSNQPQHFGDGTRLSIL.

The CDR3 loop is CASSNRLAGAGETQYF. CDR3 nucleotide sequence: TGTGCCAGCAGTAACCGACTAGCGGGAGCGGGGGAGACCCAGTACTTC. V is TRBV6-6 and J is TRBJ2-5, with 12 nucleotides matching TRBD2. Looked up from germline, CDR1 is MNHNY and CDR2 is SVGAGI (reference sequence). This CDR3 is built from 16 residues. After removal of 5 bases from V and 5 bases from J, the junction contained 9 bases not matched to a gene.

The chain joins TRBV7-2 to TRBJ2-2, with 7 bases aligning to TRBD2. Germline CDR1 and CDR2: SGHTA and FQGNSA. V was pared by 0 bases and J by 7 bases, with 17 bases of the junction left unmatched. This CDR3 has 19 residues. CDR3 in amino acids: CASSLAGGSQRGPYGELFF. Written as DNA, the CDR3 is TGTGCCAGCAGCTTAGCGGGCGGGAGTCAACGAGGGCCCTACGGGGAGCTGTTTTTT. The complete variable domain, with remaining parts taken from reference TRBV7-2 and TRBJ2-2, reads GAGVSQSPSNKVTEKGKDVELRCDPISGHTALYWYRQSLGQGLEFLIYFQGNSAPDKSGLPSDRFSAERTGGSVSTLTIQRTQQEDSAVYLCASSLAGGSQRGPYGELFFGEGSRLTVL.